The clone carrying this TCR beta chain was detected many times. Antigen: not known. This sample is part of a study of CD8 T cells in ankylosing spondylitis. Study findings and constraints: Within matched ankylosing spondylitis synovial fluid, disease-linked clones were reportedly significantly enriched. Ankylosing spondylitis blood appeared to carry a characteristic TCR beta motif of seven to nine highly homologous variants. Past research had described some motif variants in reactive arthritis synovial fluid and blood.

Each CDR3 protein gets one entry after TCRdb re-called the 5' RACE reads with MiXCR. There are 200,000 to 300,000 distinct CDR3 sequences in the sample; around 8% occur only once, and 4% to 5.5% lies in the top ten. Germline V gives CDR1 SGHRS, CDR2 YFSETQ. V gave up 4 bases and J gave up 8 bases, with 15 bases separating them. This CDR3 has 13 residues. The V gene is TRBV5-1, the J gene TRBJ1-2, with a weak D call TRBD1 (6 bases). The TCR originated in a female donor with ankylosing spondylitis or in good health (not recorded which). The sample comprised blood, either unsorted or a sorted T cell fraction (not recorded which). CDR3 amino acids: CASSRAGAEGYTF. CDR3 DNA: TGCGCCAGCAGCAGGGCAGGGGCAGAAGGCTACACCTTC.